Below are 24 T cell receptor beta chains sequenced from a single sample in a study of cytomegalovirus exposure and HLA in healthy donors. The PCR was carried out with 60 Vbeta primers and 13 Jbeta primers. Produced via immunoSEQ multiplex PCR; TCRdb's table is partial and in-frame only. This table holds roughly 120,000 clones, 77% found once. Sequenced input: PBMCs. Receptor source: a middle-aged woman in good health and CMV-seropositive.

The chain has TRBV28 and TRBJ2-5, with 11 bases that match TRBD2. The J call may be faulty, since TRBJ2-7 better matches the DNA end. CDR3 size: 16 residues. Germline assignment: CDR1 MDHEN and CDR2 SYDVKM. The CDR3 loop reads CASSPSGRKTSYEQYF. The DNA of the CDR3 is TGTGCCAGCAGTCCTAGCGGGAGGAAGACTTCCTACGAGCAGTACTTC.

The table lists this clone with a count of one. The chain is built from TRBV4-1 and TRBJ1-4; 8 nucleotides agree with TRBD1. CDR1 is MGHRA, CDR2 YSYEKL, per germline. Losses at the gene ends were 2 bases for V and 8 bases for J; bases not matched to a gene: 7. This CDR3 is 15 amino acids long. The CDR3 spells CASSQYRTGNEKLFF. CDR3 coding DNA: TGCGCCAGCAGCCAATATCGGACAGGGAACGAAAAACTGTTTTTT.

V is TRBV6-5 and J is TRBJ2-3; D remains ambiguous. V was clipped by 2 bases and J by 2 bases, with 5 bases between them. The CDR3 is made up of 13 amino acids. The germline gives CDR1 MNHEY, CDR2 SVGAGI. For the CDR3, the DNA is TGTGCCAGCAGTTACCAGTTCACAGATACGCAGTATTTT. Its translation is CASSYQFTDTQYF.

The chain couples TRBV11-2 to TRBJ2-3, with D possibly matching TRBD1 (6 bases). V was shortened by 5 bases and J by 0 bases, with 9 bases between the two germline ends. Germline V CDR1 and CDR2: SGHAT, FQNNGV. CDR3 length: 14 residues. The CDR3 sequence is CASSPGQSTDTQYF. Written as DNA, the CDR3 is TGTGCCAGCAGCCCCGGACAGAGCACAGATACGCAGTATTTT.

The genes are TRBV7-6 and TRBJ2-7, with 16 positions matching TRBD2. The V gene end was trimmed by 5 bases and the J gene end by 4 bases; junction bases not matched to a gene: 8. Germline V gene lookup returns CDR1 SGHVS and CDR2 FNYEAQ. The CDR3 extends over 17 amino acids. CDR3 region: CASSTGLAGGPGYEQYF. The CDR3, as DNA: TGTGCCAGCAGCACGGGACTAGCGGGAGGGCCGGGATACGAGCAGTACTTC.

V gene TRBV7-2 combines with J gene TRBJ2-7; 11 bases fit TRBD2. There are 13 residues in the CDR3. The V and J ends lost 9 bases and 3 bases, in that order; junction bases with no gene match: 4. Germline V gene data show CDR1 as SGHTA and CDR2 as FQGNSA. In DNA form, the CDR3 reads TGTGCCAGTGGGACTAGCGGAAACTACGAGCAGTACTTC. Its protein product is CASGTSGNYEQYF.

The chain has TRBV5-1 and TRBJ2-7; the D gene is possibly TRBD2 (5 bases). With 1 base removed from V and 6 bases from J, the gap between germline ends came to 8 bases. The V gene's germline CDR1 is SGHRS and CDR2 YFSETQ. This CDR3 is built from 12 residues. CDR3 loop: CASSLTGSEQYF. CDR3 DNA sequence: TGCGCCAGCAGCTTGACGGGGAGCGAGCAGTACTTC.

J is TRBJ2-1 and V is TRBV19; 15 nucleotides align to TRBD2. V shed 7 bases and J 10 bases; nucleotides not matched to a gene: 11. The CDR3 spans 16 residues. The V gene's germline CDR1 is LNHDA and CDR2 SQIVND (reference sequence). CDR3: CASTPRGTSGRNEQFF. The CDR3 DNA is TGTGCCAGTACCCCCCGGGGGACTAGCGGGAGGAACGAGCAGTTCTTC.

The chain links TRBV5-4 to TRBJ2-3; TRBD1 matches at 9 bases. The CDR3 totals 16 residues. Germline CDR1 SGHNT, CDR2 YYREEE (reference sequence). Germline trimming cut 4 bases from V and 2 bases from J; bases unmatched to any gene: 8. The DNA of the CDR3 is TGTGCCAGCAGCCCACCGGACAGGGGATACACAGATACGCAGTATTTT. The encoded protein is CASSPPDRGYTDTQYF.

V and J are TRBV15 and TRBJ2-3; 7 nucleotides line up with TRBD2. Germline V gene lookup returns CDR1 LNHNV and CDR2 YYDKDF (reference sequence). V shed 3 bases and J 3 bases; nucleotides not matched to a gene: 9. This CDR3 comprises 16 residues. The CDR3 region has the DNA TGTGCCACCAGCAGCGCGCCCGGGAGGCGAACAGATACGCAGTATTTT. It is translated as CATSSAPGRRTDTQYF. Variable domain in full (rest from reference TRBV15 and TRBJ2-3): DAMVIQNPRYQVTQFGKPVTLSCSQTLNHNVMYWYQQKSSQAPKLLFHYYDKDFNNEADTPDNFQSRRPNTSFCFLDIRSPGLGDTAMYLCATSSAPGRRTDTQYFGPGTRLTVL.

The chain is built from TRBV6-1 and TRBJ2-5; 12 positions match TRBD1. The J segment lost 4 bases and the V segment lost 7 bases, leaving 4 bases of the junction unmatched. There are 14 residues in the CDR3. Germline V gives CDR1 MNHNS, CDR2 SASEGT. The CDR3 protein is CASNPGQGAETQYF. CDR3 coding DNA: TGTGCCAGCAACCCGGGACAGGGGGCAGAGACCCAGTACTTC.

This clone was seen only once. CDR3 loop: CASSELQGNYNEQFF. The CDR3 coding sequence is TGTGCCAGCAGTGAACTGCAGGGTAACTACAATGAGCAGTTCTTC. This chain joins TRBV2 and TRBJ2-1; D might be TRBD1 (5 bases). From germline, CDR1 is SNHLY and CDR2 FYNNEI. The V and J ends lost 2 bases and 3 bases respectively, with 11 bases between them. This CDR3 contains 15 residues. The full variable domain, in which reference TRBV2 and TRBJ2-1 provide the parts outside the CDR3, is EPEVTQTPSHQVTQMGQEVILRCVPISNHLYFYWYRQILGQKVEFLVSFYNNEISEKSEIFDDQFSVERPDGSNFTLKIRSTKLEDSAMYFCASSELQGNYNEQFFGPGTRLTVL.

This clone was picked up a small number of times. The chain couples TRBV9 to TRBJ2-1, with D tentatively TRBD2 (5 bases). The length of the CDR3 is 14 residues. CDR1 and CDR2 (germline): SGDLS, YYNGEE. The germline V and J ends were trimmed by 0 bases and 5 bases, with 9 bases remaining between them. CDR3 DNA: TGTGCCAGCAGCGTAGAGCCAGCGGACAATGAGCAGTTCTTC. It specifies CASSVEPADNEQFF.

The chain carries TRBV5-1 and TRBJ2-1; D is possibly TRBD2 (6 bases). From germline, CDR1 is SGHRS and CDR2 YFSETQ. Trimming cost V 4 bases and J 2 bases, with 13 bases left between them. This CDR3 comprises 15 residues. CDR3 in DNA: TGCGCCAGCAGCCGTGGGACGGGAGCCTACAATGAGCAGTTCTTC. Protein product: CASSRGTGAYNEQFF.

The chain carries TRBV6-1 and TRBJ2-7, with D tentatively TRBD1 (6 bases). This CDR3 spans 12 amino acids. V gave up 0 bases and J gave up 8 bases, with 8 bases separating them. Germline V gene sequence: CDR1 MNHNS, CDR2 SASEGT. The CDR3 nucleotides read TGTGCCAGCAGTGAAGCCTGGGACAAGCAGTACTTC. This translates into CASSEAWDKQYF.

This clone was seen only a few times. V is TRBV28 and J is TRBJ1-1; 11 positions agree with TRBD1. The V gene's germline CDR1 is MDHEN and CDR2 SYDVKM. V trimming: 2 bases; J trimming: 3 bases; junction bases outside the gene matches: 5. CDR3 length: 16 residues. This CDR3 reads CASSLLPGQGDTEAFF. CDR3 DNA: TGTGCCAGCAGTTTACTACCGGGACAGGGGGACACTGAAGCTTTCTTT.

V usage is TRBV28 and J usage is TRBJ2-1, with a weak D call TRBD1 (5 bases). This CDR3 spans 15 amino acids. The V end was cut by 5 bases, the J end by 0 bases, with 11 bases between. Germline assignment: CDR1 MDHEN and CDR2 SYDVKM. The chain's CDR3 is CASSDSPGSYNEQFF. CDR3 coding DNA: TGTGCCAGCAGTGACAGTCCCGGCTCCTACAATGAGCAGTTCTTC.

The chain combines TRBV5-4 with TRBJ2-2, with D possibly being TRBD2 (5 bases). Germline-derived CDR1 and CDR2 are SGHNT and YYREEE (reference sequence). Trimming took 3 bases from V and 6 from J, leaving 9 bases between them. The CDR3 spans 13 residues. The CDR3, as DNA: TGTGCCAGCAGCTCCGCGGGTGCCGGGGAGCTGTTTTTT. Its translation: CASSSAGAGELFF.

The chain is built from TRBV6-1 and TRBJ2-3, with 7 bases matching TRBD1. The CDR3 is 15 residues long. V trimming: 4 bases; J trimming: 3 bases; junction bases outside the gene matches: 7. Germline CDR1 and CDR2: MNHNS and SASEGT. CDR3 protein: CASSVLTGQTDTQYF. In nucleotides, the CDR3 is TGTGCCAGCAGTGTCTTAACGGGACAGACAGATACGCAGTATTTT.

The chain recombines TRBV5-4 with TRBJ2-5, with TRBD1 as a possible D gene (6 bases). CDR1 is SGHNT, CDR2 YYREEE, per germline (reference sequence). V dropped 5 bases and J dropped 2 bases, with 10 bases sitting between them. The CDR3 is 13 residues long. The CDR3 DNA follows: TGTGCCAGCAGACCCGACAGGCAAGAGACCCAGTACTTC. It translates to CASRPDRQETQYF.

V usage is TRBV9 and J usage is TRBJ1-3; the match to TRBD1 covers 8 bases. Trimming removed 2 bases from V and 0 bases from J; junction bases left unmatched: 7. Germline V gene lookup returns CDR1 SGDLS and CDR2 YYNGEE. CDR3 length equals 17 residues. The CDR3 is CASSVGDRPSSGNTIYF. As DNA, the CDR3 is TGTGCCAGCAGCGTGGGGGACAGGCCCAGCTCTGGAAACACCATATATTTT.

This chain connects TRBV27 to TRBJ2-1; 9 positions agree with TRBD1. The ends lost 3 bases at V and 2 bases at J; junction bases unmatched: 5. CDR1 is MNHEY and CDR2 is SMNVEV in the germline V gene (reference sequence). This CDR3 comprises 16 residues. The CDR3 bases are TGTGCCAGCAGTTTTCTGACAGGGGGTGCCTACAATGAGCAGTTCTTC. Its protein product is CASSFLTGGAYNEQFF.

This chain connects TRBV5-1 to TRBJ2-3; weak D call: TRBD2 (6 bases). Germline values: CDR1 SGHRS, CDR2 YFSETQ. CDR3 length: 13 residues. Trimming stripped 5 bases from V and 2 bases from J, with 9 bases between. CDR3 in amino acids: CASREGNTDTQYF. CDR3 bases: TGCGCCAGCAGGGAGGGTAACACAGATACGCAGTATTTT.

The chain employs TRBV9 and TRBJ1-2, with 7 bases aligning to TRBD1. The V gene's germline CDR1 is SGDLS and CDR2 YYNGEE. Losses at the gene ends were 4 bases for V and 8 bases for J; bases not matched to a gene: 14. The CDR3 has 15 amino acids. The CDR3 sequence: CASSPGDSYRGGYTF. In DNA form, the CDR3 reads TGTGCCAGCAGCCCGGGGGACAGCTATCGGGGGGGCTACACCTTC.